This TCR beta chain is from a study of OX40 agonist ivuxolimab in advanced cancers. Looking at the study overall: Dose-escalation patients suffered from hepatocellular carcinoma, melanoma, renal cell or head and neck cancer. Study results and caveats: At 0.1-3.0 mg/kg, partial responders had clonal expansion among the lowest observed. With doses of 0.1 to 3.0 mg/kg, CD4+ and CD8+ blood T cells had undergone clonal expansion by week 6.

Patients were excluded for autoimmune disease history or systemic immunosuppression. V shed 7 bases and J 4 bases; nucleotides not matched to a gene: 12. The CDR3 spans 15 residues. Germline CDR1 reads MNHNY; CDR2 reads SVGAGI (reference sequence). The data were produced by immunoSEQ multiplex PCR, yet TCRdb's version contains in-frame clones alone and is incomplete. The sample shows 50,000 to 85,000 clones, approximately 86% of them seen only once. A remark on this clone: What it binds is not known.

This specimen was CD4+ or CD8+ T cells sorted from blood, taken in a trial of the OX40 agonist ivuxolimab. This chain connects TRBV6-6 to TRBJ2-7; 8 bases map to TRBD2. This TCR derives from an adult with an advanced solid tumor such as melanoma, head and neck, liver or kidney cancer. CDR3 amino acids: CASIANGAGAYEQYF. The CDR3 coding sequence is TGTGCCAGCATCGCCAACGGAGCGGGAGCGTACGAGCAGTACTTC.